The T cell receptor beta chain under discussion was sequenced for a study of T cells in Graves' hyperthyroidism and ophthalmopathy. Study context: Any treatment followed the collection of peripheral blood at initial diagnosis.

Amplified regions were TCR beta CDR3 sequences from RNA transcripts. Researchers ran a first-round RT-PCR on the TCR CDR3 using the HTBI primer set. MiXCR, applied by TCRdb to the multiplex PCR reads, yields one record per CDR3 protein. The table shows roughly 570,000 distinct CDR3 sequences, with 15% to 18% occurring only once. Diagnosis of hyperthyroidism was new in patients aged 18 to 65, and its duration was under 2 months. Study-wide results and caveats: Prediction of ophthalmopathy progression came a median approximately 6.6 months pre-onset.

The sample holds one count of this clonotype. No antigen is known for it. The sequencing input was blood. The origin of this receptor is a woman in her 30s with Graves' hyperthyroidism.

The CDR3 coding sequence is TGTGCCAGCAGCGTAGCTACGGGAGGGGCCGGGGGGAATGAGCAGTTCTTC. The encoded protein is CASSVATGGAGGNEQFF. V is TRBV9 and J is TRBJ2-1, with 8 bases matching TRBD2. This CDR3 is 17 amino acids long. In germline, CDR1 is SGDLS, CDR2 YYNGEE. Trimming at V came to 0 bases and at J to 7 bases, leaving 12 bases not matched to a gene.